A single T cell receptor beta chain is shown here with its context. TCRdb reprocessed the 5' RACE reads and keeps a single row for each CDR3 protein, giving no DNA. The table counts approximately 170,000 distinct CDR3 sequences; 20% to 25% lies in the top ten. This record belongs to a study of T cells expressing NK-cell markers. Across the study: With respect to HCMV, seven of the eight sequenced donors were seropositive, and one was seronegative.

There are 14 residues in the CDR3. CDR1 is MRHNA and CDR2 is SNTAGT in the germline V gene. The sample was blood T cells: a sorted CD56 or NKG2C T cell subset, CD4+ or CD8+ T cells, or bulk PBMC T cells (not recorded which). The V and J genes are TRBV6-4 and TRBJ1-5; checking the TCRdb D call of TRBD1 is not possible without DNA. The clonotype was recovered from a man between 18 and 69 years old in good health. The CDR3 region is CASRRQVGGQPQHF.